Following are 21 T cell receptor beta chains from one sample sequenced in a study of post-analysis software for immune sequencing data. Points from the study as a whole: In patients, a few TRBV segments were more frequent than in controls, with TRBV5-6, TRBV5-1 and TRBV20-1 among them.

The TCR beta cDNA libraries contained unique molecular identifiers. MiXCR, run by TCRdb on the PCR reads, gives a single entry per CDR3 protein. The sample has fewer than 850,000 distinct CDR3 sequences, 25% to 30% seen once. No antigens are known for them. The sequencing input was blood. These receptors came from a girl between 10 and 17 years old with multiple sclerosis.

In its sample, this clonotype was seen a few times. The chain uses TRBV6-6 and TRBJ2-7, with TRBD1 as a possible D gene (6 bases). V lost 5 bases and J lost 2, with 13 bases in between. The CDR3 runs to 14 residues. Germline assignment: CDR1 MNHNY and CDR2 SVGAGI (reference sequence). The chain's CDR3 is CASSPQDRPYEQYF. The CDR3, as DNA: TGTGCCAGCAGTCCGCAGGACAGACCCTACGAGCAGTACTTC.

The rearrangement joins TRBV7-9 to TRBJ2-3; 11 bases are a match to TRBD2. Germline-derived CDR1 and CDR2 are SEHNR and FQNEAQ (reference sequence). The CDR3 covers 15 residues. The J segment lost 5 bases and the V segment lost 5 bases, leaving 6 bases of the junction unmatched. The DNA of the CDR3 is TGTGCCAGCAGCCCCCTAGCGGGGGGTGGAGATACGCAGTATTTT. Its translation: CASSPLAGGGDTQYF.

The genes are TRBV6-5 and TRBJ2-5, with D perhaps assigned TRBD1 or TRBD2 (5 bases each). The ends were cut back, 8 bases at V and 4 bases at J, with 20 bases in the middle. The germline gives CDR1 MNHEY, CDR2 SVGAGI. This CDR3 is 15 amino acids long. This CDR3 is CASGPWGIIGETQYF. The CDR3 nucleotides read TGTGCCAGCGGGCCCTGGGGGATTATAGGAGAGACCCAGTACTTC.

The table lists this clonotype with a few counts. The J gene is TRBJ1-2, the V gene TRBV7-9; maybe TRBD1 (5 bases). The CDR3 contains 15 residues. V was pared by 5 bases and J by 5 bases, with 18 bases between. Germline CDR1 and CDR2: SEHNR and FQNEAQ (reference sequence). The CDR3 protein is CASSDTSGTWYGYTF. CDR3 in DNA: TGTGCCAGCAGCGACACCAGCGGGACCTGGTATGGCTACACCTTC.

The CDR3 DNA reads TGTGCCAGCAGTGCTCGTGTGGGGGTAGTCTACAATGAGCAGTTCTTC. Protein sequence: CASSARVGVVYNEQFF. The chain uses TRBV12-3 or TRBV12-4 and TRBJ2-1; D tentatively fits TRBD1 or TRBD2 (5 bases each). Deletions cut 5 bases from V and 3 bases from J, with 17 bases between. CDR3 size: 16 residues.

This clonotype showed up many times. The rearrangement joins TRBV10-3 to TRBJ1-2; 7 nucleotides agree with TRBD1. With 6 bases clipped from V and 0 bases from J, the junction kept 16 bases outside the gene matches. This CDR3 is built from 18 residues. Germline lookup yields CDR1 ENHRY and CDR2 SYGVKD. The CDR3 sequence: CAIRSARAGTVPNYGYTF. CDR3 DNA sequence: TGTGCCATCAGAAGCGCCAGGGCCGGGACAGTACCTAACTATGGCTACACCTTC.

On this clonotype: One end of the junction fails to match germline, which may point to a read error. The rearrangement joins TRBV10-3 to TRBJ2-2, with 8 bases fitting TRBD2. CDR3 length: 16 amino acids. CDR1 is ENHRY and CDR2 is SYGVKD in the germline V gene. The DNA of the CDR3 is TGTGCCCTCAGAGCAGCGGGAGAGTCTATGGGCGGGGAGCTGTTTTTT. The encoded protein is CALRAAGESMGGELFF.

V gene TRBV5-1 combines with J gene TRBJ1-2; D unresolved. Germline values: CDR1 SGHRS, CDR2 YFSETQ. V gave up 4 bases and J gave up 1 base, with 26 bases separating them. This CDR3 is 19 amino acids long. The CDR3 sequence: CASSKHNGYSQLVNYGYTF. CDR3 coding DNA: TGCGCCAGCAGCAAACATAATGGCTACAGCCAATTAGTTAACTATGGCTACACCTTC. The whole variable domain, filled in from reference TRBV5-1 and TRBJ1-2, reads KAGVTQTPRYLIKTRGQQVTLSCSPISGHRSVSWYQQTPGQGLQFLFEYFSETQRNKGNFPGRFSGRQFSNSRSEMNVSTLELGDSALYLCASSKHNGYSQLVNYGYTFGSGTRLTVV.

J is TRBJ1-5 and V is TRBV6-5, with D perhaps TRBD1 (6 bases). This CDR3 is built from 14 residues. V gave up 6 bases and J gave up 2 bases, with 11 bases separating them. Germline V gives CDR1 MNHEY, CDR2 SVGAGI. The CDR3 nucleotides are TGTGCCAGCAGACCAGGGGCTGGCAATCAGCCCCAGCATTTT. Amino acids: CASRPGAGNQPQHF.

This clonotype was observed a few times. The CDR3 nucleotides read TGCAGTGCTAGTTTGGGACTAGCGGGAGCCCCAGATACGCAGTATTTT. Translating gives CSASLGLAGAPDTQYF. This sequence joins TRBV20-1 and TRBJ2-3; 14 bases line up with TRBD2. V was pared by 3 bases and J by 4 bases, with 6 bases of the junction left unmatched. CDR3 size: 16 residues. Germline CDR1 and CDR2: DFQATT and SNEGSKA (reference sequence).

This clonotype has a handful of counts. CDR3 coding DNA: TGTGCCAGCAGCGTAGTGGGGGGGAGCTCCTACAATGAGCAGTTCTTC. The encoded protein is CASSVVGGSSYNEQFF. The gene calls are TRBV9 and TRBJ2-1; TRBD2 matches 7 bases. The CDR3 totals 16 residues. V shed 0 bases, J shed 0 bases, and the junction held 3 bases outside the gene matches. Germline CDR1 reads SGDLS; CDR2 reads YYNGEE.

This chain links TRBV5-1 with TRBJ2-5, with 9 bases lining up with TRBD2. The CDR3 length is 16 residues. V lost 2 bases to trimming and J lost 5 bases; unmatched junction nucleotides: 10. Looked up from germline, CDR1 is SGHRS and CDR2 is YFSETQ. CDR3 sequence (DNA): TGCGCCAGCAGCTTCCTTTCTAGCGGGATAGGGGAGACCCAGTACTTC. This gives the protein CASSFLSSGIGETQYF.

This sequence joins TRBV10-3 and TRBJ2-4, with 12 nucleotides matching TRBD2. The J call is uncertain, as TRBJ2-7 better fits the DNA end. CDR3 length: 15 amino acids. Germline V gene data show CDR1 as ENHRY and CDR2 as SYGVKD. CDR3 DNA: TGTGCCATCAGTGGGACTAGCGGGGTAACCTACGAGCAGTACTTC. Its translation: CAISGTSGVTYEQYF.

This sequence joins TRBV18 and TRBJ2-7, with D perhaps being TRBD1 or TRBD2 (5 bases each). Germline V gives CDR1 KGHSH, CDR2 LQKENI. Trimming pared 3 bases from V and 6 bases from J, leaving 15 bases between. This CDR3 spans 14 amino acids. The CDR3 DNA is TGTGCCAGCTCACCTTTGGAACAGAGGGGCGAGCAGTACTTC. This encodes CASSPLEQRGEQYF. The full variable domain, completed using reference TRBV18 and TRBJ2-7, is NAGVMQNPRHLVRRRGQEARLRCSPMKGHSHVYWYRQLPEEGLKFMVYLQKENIIDESGMPKERFSAEFPKEGPSILRIQQVVRGDSAAYFCASSPLEQRGEQYFGPGTRLTVT.

The CDR3 spells CASSKTGSRGNTEAFF. CDR3 in DNA: TGTGCCAGCTCAAAAACAGGGTCCCGGGGTAACACTGAAGCTTTCTTT. The gene calls are TRBV18 and TRBJ1-1; tentative D call: TRBD1 (6 bases). The CDR3 extends over 16 amino acids. Germline V lookup: CDR1 KGHSH, CDR2 LQKENI. With 5 bases removed from V and 2 bases from J, the gap between germline ends came to 18 bases.

This chain joins TRBV29-1 and TRBJ1-2; D is possibly TRBD1 (6 bases). Trimming took 6 bases from V and 3 from J, leaving 11 bases between them. CDR1 and CDR2 from the germline V gene are SQVTM and ANQGSEA. This CDR3 has 12 residues. The CDR3 sequence: CSVTQGDYGYTF. CDR3 DNA: TGCAGCGTAACACAGGGTGACTATGGCTACACCTTC.

The rearrangement joins TRBV5-1 to TRBJ2-1; a weak D match, TRBD2 (7 bases). The CDR3 runs to 17 residues. CDR1 is SGHRS, CDR2 YFSETQ, per germline. V dropped 0 bases and J dropped 5 bases, with 18 bases sitting between them. The CDR3 DNA sequence: TGCGCCAGCAGCTTGGATGGGGTCGGGGGGCCAAACAATGAGCAGTTCTTC. It specifies CASSLDGVGGPNNEQFF. Looking up the rest from reference TRBV5-1 and TRBJ2-1 gives the full variable domain: KAGVTQTPRYLIKTRGQQVTLSCSPISGHRSVSWYQQTPGQGLQFLFEYFSETQRNKGNFPGRFSGRQFSNSRSEMNVSTLELGDSALYLCASSLDGVGGPNNEQFFGPGTRLTVL.

The chain combines TRBV7-2 with TRBJ1-5; D ambiguous. The length of the CDR3 is 12 residues. Trimming cost V 7 bases and J 8 bases, with 12 bases left between them. Per the germline V gene, CDR1 is SGHTA and CDR2 is FQGNSA. Here the CDR3 DNA reads TGTGCCAGCACAGACCCGGGTGAGCCCCAGCATTTT. This encodes CASTDPGEPQHF.

The V gene is TRBV20-1, the J gene TRBJ2-1; no clear D gene. Germline loops: CDR1 DFQATT, CDR2 SNEGSKA (reference sequence). The ends were cut back, 1 base at V and 7 bases at J, with 8 bases in the middle. The CDR3 contains 12 residues. CDR3 in amino acids: CSARVRENEQFF. The CDR3, as DNA: TGCAGTGCTAGAGTAAGGGAAAATGAGCAGTTCTTC.

This clonotype appeared a few times. The chain carries TRBV20-1 and TRBJ1-2; TRBD1 is a possible D gene (5 bases). This CDR3 is built from 11 residues. In germline, CDR1 is DFQATT, CDR2 SNEGSKA (reference sequence). V was trimmed by 8 bases and J by 8 bases, leaving 15 bases between them. CDR3 sequence reads: CSSYGGVGYTF. In DNA form, the CDR3 reads TGCAGTTCCTACGGGGGAGTCGGCTACACCTTC.

This sequence joins TRBV11-2 and TRBJ1-2; a possible D gene is TRBD1 (5 bases). The CDR3 has 13 amino acids. Germline V lookup: CDR1 SGHAT, CDR2 FQNNGV. The V end was cut by 5 bases, the J end by 7 bases, with 14 bases between. The CDR3 reads CASSRIQDTGYTF. The CDR3 bases are TGTGCCAGCAGCCGTATTCAGGACACTGGCTACACCTTC.